This TCR beta chain was identified in a study of T-cell reconstitution after alpha-beta-depleted transplantation in children. This sample's TCRbeta library carried unique molecular identifier barcodes. TCRdb reprocessed the PCR reads with MiXCR, giving one entry per CDR3 protein. Among 150,000 to 200,000 distinct CDR3 sequences listed, roughly 6.3% were seen once. This clonotype was seen ten or more times. Its antigen is unknown. Notes on the study in general: Recipient T cells and thymic progenitors that survived were the source of the high TCRbeta diversity seen at day 60 in some patients. Newly generated T cells supplied most T-cell counts and diversity one year post-transplant.

The TCR was taken from a girl in the first two years of life with combined immunodeficiency, due to receive a stem cell transplant. The sample consisted of PBMCs, taken before TCRalphabeta/CD19-depleted stem cell transplant.

CDR3 region: CASSESRLAGTYNEQFF. The CDR3 DNA follows: TGTGCCAGCAGCGAATCCCGACTAGCGGGGACTTACAATGAGCAGTTCTTC. The chain recombines TRBV2 with TRBJ2-1; TRBD2 agrees at 11 bases. The CDR3 has 17 amino acids. The V gene's germline CDR1 is SNHLY and CDR2 FYNNEI. Unmatched junction bases numbered 11, after V lost 6 bases and J lost 4 bases.